This passage covers 31 T cell receptor beta chains from one sample sequenced in a study of CD8 T cell repertoires and HIV-1 epitope variants (dated by TCRdb to 2018 to 2020). The antigens of these receptors remain unknown. To prepare the library, the immunoSEQ multiplex PCR assay was applied. Imported from immuneACCESS, the table was reduced by TCRdb to in-frame sequences with V and J called. These copies leave out some clones; in studies compared against another copy, an unresolved V gene accounts for under half, and the cause of the remainder is not known. The sample table records some 3,500 clones; more than 65% of these occur just once. The ten biggest clones cover about 40% of the sample. Input material: cultured CD8+ T cells derived from PBMCs. The receptor source for this set is a male donor with HIV.

The genes are TRBV9 and TRBJ2-5; D might be TRBD2 (6 bases). V gave up 0 bases and J gave up 2 bases, with 11 bases separating them. Germline values: CDR1 SGDLS, CDR2 YYNGEE. The CDR3 length is 15 residues. CDR3 nucleotides: TGTGCCAGCAGCGTAGGCGGAGGGACTCAAGAGACCCAGTACTTC. It codes for CASSVGGGTQETQYF.

This clone was counted between two and nine times. Other DNA sequences in this specimen translate into the identical CDR3. The chain has TRBV2 and TRBJ2-7, with D perhaps TRBD2 (6 bases). V gave up 3 bases and J gave up 0 bases, with 9 bases separating them. CDR1 and CDR2 from the germline V gene are SNHLY and FYNNEI. The CDR3 spans 14 residues. The CDR3 DNA sequence: TGTGCCAGCAGTGAGCGGGGATACTCCTACGAGCAGTACTTC. It encodes CASSERGYSYEQYF. Looking up the rest from reference TRBV2 and TRBJ2-7 gives the full variable domain: EPEVTQTPSHQVTQMGQEVILRCVPISNHLYFYWYRQILGQKVEFLVSFYNNEISEKSEIFDDQFSVERPDGSNFTLKIRSTKLEDSAMYFCASSERGYSYEQYFGPGTRLTVT.

This clone was detected only a few times. The rearrangement uses TRBV5-4 and TRBJ2-3; D might be TRBD2 (7 bases). The germline CDR1 and CDR2 sequences are SGHNT and YYREEE (reference sequence). This CDR3 is built from 15 residues. Trimming shortened V by 1 base and J by 4 bases, and 13 bases separated the two germline ends. CDR3: CASSLSAGAPDTQYF. The CDR3 coding sequence is TGTGCCAGCAGCTTGTCGGCGGGGGCACCAGATACGCAGTATTTT.

This clone was detected only a few times. This chain uses TRBV7-8 with TRBJ2-2; TRBD2 is a possible D gene (6 bases). V was pared by 9 bases and J by 2 bases, with 13 bases between. The CDR3 length is 14 residues. CDR1 SGHVS and CDR2 FQNEAQ come from the germline V gene. The CDR3 sequence: CASRRDSNTGELFF. The CDR3 nucleotides read TGTGCCAGTCGTAGGGACTCCAACACCGGGGAGCTGTTTTTT.

This chain connects TRBV5-5 to TRBJ1-5; no reliable D call. CDR1 SGHKS and CDR2 YYEKEE come from the germline V gene (reference sequence). This CDR3 contains 14 residues. V was trimmed by 3 bases and J by 0 bases, leaving 7 bases between them. The CDR3 region is CASSSLGSNQPQHF. In DNA, the CDR3 is TGTGCCAGCAGCTCCCTAGGTAGCAATCAGCCCCAGCATTTT.

This clone was picked up one time. The chain has TRBV6-5 and TRBJ1-1, with D possibly matching TRBD1 (6 bases). This CDR3 contains 14 residues. The germline V gene encodes CDR1 MNHEY and CDR2 SVGAGI. V dropped 5 bases and J dropped 6 bases, with 16 bases sitting between them. CDR3 DNA sequence: TGTGCCAGCAGTGGACGAGTTGGACAGCCTGAAGCTTTCTTT. Protein sequence: CASSGRVGQPEAFF.

This clone was detected only a few times. The J gene is TRBJ2-2, the V gene TRBV7-8, with 9 bases fitting TRBD1. V was clipped by 3 bases and J by 4 bases; unmatched bases: 3. Germline CDR1 reads SGHVS; CDR2 reads FQNEAQ. The CDR3 has 15 amino acids. This CDR3 is CASSLGTGLTGELFF. The CDR3 DNA reads as TGTGCCAGCAGCTTGGGGACAGGGCTCACCGGGGAGCTGTTTTTT.

The chain employs TRBV27 and TRBJ1-6; D call uncertain. The V gene's germline CDR1 is MNHEY and CDR2 SMNVEV (reference sequence). The CDR3 is 15 residues long. Trimming took off 2 bases at V and 0 bases at J, with 5 bases between the two ends. CDR3 sequence reads: CASSLPPSYNSPLHF. Here the CDR3 DNA reads TGTGCCAGCAGTTTACCCCCCTCCTATAATTCACCCCTCCACTTT.

This chain uses TRBV11-2 with TRBJ2-5, with a tentative D call TRBD1 (5 bases). The V gene's germline CDR1 is SGHAT and CDR2 FQNNGV. This CDR3 contains 15 residues. The germline V and J ends were trimmed by 4 bases and 4 bases, with 16 bases remaining between them. DNA of the CDR3: TGTGCCAGCAGCTCCAGGGTCGGGTTACTAGAGACCCAGTACTTC. Translated, it gives CASSSRVGLLETQYF.

This chain connects TRBV5-3 to TRBJ2-7, with 8 bases aligning to TRBD1. TRBV5-3 counts as an open reading frame of uncertain function. This CDR3 is 17 amino acids long. V shed 4 bases, J shed 3 bases, and the junction held 15 bases outside the gene matches. This chain's CDR3 is CARSGRWVGQGDYEQYF. As DNA, the CDR3 is TGTGCCAGAAGCGGGAGGTGGGTAGGACAGGGCGACTACGAGCAGTACTTC.

The V call is TRBV25-1, the J call TRBJ1-2; possible D gene TRBD1, 6 bases. Germline CDR1 and CDR2: MGHDK and SYGVNS. This CDR3 is 13 amino acids long. V was pared by 2 bases and J by 8 bases, with 12 bases between. CDR3 DNA sequence: TGTGCCAGCAGTGAACCCCCAGGGGACGGCTACACCTTC. This translates into CASSEPPGDGYTF.

The genes are TRBV5-5 and TRBJ2-7, with D possibly being TRBD1 (5 bases). The V and J ends lost 0 bases and 3 bases respectively, with 7 bases between them. The CDR3 has 13 amino acids. The germline gives CDR1 SGHKS, CDR2 YYEKEE (reference sequence). In nucleotides, the CDR3 is TGTGCCAGCAGCTTGGTAGGGGACTACGAGCAGTACTTC. It is translated as CASSLVGDYEQYF.

This clone was detected a few times. The chain has TRBV15 and TRBJ1-1, with D unclear. This CDR3 is 15 amino acids long. Trimming shortened V by 0 bases and J by 5 bases, and 13 bases separated the two germline ends. CDR1 is LNHNV and CDR2 is YYDKDF in the germline V gene (reference sequence). DNA of the CDR3: TGTGCCACCAGCAGAGACCGAGGGTGGTGGACTGAAGCTTTCTTT. This sequence encodes CATSRDRGWWTEAFF.

This sequence joins TRBV19 and TRBJ2-1; D remains unclear. V was pared by 4 bases and J by 0 bases, with 4 bases between. This CDR3 spans 13 amino acids. Germline CDR1 and CDR2: LNHDA and SQIVND (reference sequence). The CDR3 nucleotides are TGTGCCAGTAGTAAGGGCTCCTACAATGAGCAGTTCTTC. Protein sequence: CASSKGSYNEQFF. The variable domain in full, completed from reference TRBV19 and TRBJ2-1, reads DGGITQSPKYLFRKEGQNVTLSCEQNLNHDAMYWYRQDPGQGLRLIYYSQIVNDFQKGDIAEGYSVSREKKESFPLTVTSAQKNPTAFYLCASSKGSYNEQFFGPGTRLTVL.

This clone came up a few times. This chain links TRBV9 with TRBJ2-1, with D possibly matching TRBD2 (5 bases). Germline values: CDR1 SGDLS, CDR2 YYNGEE. The CDR3 contains 17 residues. Trimming took off 0 bases at V and 8 bases at J, with 21 bases between the two ends. The CDR3 here is CASSVGGAAGPGDEQFF. The CDR3 bases are TGTGCCAGCAGCGTAGGGGGAGCCGCGGGCCCTGGAGATGAGCAGTTCTTC.

V is TRBV27 and J is TRBJ1-5, with D perhaps TRBD1 (6 bases). V was trimmed by 4 bases and J by 4 bases, leaving 14 bases between them. The CDR3 has 15 residues. The germline gives CDR1 MNHEY, CDR2 SMNVEV (reference sequence). The CDR3 here is CASSSTGINNQPQHF. In DNA form, the CDR3 reads TGTGCCAGCAGTTCCACAGGGATAAATAATCAGCCCCAGCATTTT.

This CDR3 is CASSLNTGRELFF. The CDR3 DNA follows: TGTGCCAGCAGCTTAAATACGGGCAGGGAGCTGTTTTTT. The chain has TRBV7-6 and TRBJ2-2; D is unresolved. Germline loops: CDR1 SGHVS, CDR2 FNYEAQ. This CDR3 is built from 13 residues. V shed 2 bases and J shed 9 bases, with 10 bases lying between them.

This clone is deemed medium-sized (0.01 to 0.1%). The germline gene is not matched at one end of the junction; a read error may be the cause. The CDR3 loop reads CASSDPGTGVLGAF. The CDR3 nucleotides read TGTGCCAGCAGCGATCCCGGGACAGGGGTCCTCGGTGCCTTC. This rearrangement joins TRBV5-6 to TRBJ1-2; TRBD1 aligns across 10 bases. This CDR3 comprises 14 residues. CDR1 is SGHDT and CDR2 is YYEEEE in the germline V gene.

The table lists this clone with a few counts. The V gene is TRBV28, the J gene TRBJ1-5; no firm D call. Trimming took 2 bases from V and 6 from J, leaving 11 bases between them. CDR1 is MDHEN and CDR2 is SYDVKM in the germline V gene. This CDR3 is 14 amino acids long. CDR3 in amino acids: CASSLESGIQPQHF. The CDR3 bases are TGTGCCAGCAGTTTAGAAAGTGGGATTCAGCCCCAGCATTTT. Based on the CDR3 plus reference TRBV28 and TRBJ1-5, the full variable domain is DVKVTQSSRYLVKRTGEKVFLECVQDMDHENMFWYRQDPGLGLRLIYFSYDVKMKEKGDIPEGYSVSREKKERFSLILESASTNQTSMYLCASSLESGIQPQHFGDGTRLSIL.

The chain employs TRBV4-3 and TRBJ1-2; D is undetermined. The CDR3 contains 15 residues. Germline CDR1 LGHNA, CDR2 YSLEER. V lost 0 bases, J lost 4 bases, and 12 bases lay in between. Here the CDR3 reads CASSQDPAGPYGYTF. The CDR3 DNA reads TGCGCCAGCAGCCAAGATCCGGCGGGTCCCTATGGCTACACCTTC.

This clone has just a few counts. The chain links TRBV21-1 to TRBJ1-1. TRBV21-1 is a known pseudogene. The CDR3 runs 18 residues. CDR3 coding DNA: TGTGCCAGCAGCAAAGAAGGGGCCAGGGGAGGGAAAAACACTGAAGCTTTCTTT. Its protein is CASSKEGARGGKNTEAFF.

This clone was detected only a few times. J is TRBJ1-3 and V is TRBV27, with D hard to call. The CDR3 is made up of 15 amino acids. Germline-derived CDR1 and CDR2 are MNHEY and SMNVEV (reference sequence). Trimming removed 3 bases from V and 0 bases from J, with 9 bases in between. CDR3 DNA sequence: TGTGCCAGCAGTTTGTCACGGAGCTCTGGAAACACCATATATTTT. Translated, it gives CASSLSRSSGNTIYF.

The chain links TRBV19 to TRBJ2-3; no clear D. This CDR3 has 13 residues. Trimming pared 7 bases from V and 2 bases from J, leaving 10 bases between. Germline values: CDR1 LNHDA, CDR2 SQIVND (reference sequence). CDR3 loop: CASTAGPTDTQYF. CDR3 DNA: TGTGCCAGTACCGCAGGACCCACAGATACGCAGTATTTT.

The chain is built from TRBV5-6 and TRBJ1-2; D ambiguous. V was trimmed by 2 bases and J by 7 bases, leaving 15 bases between them. Germline CDR1 SGHDT, CDR2 YYEEEE. This CDR3 has 14 amino acids. The DNA for the CDR3 is TGTGCCAGCAGCTTCGGTAGGGTAGTAGGTGGCTACACCTTC. The encoded protein is CASSFGRVVGGYTF.

V is TRBV7-6 and J is TRBJ2-1; 9 bases match TRBD2. This CDR3 contains 16 residues. Trimming cost V 1 base and J 9 bases; bases outside gene matches: 10. CDR1 is SGHVS, CDR2 FNYEAQ, per germline. CDR3 protein: CASSLGSGRKSGEQFF. The CDR3 DNA follows: TGTGCCAGCAGCTTAGGGAGCGGGAGGAAATCTGGTGAGCAGTTCTTC. The whole variable domain, remainder taken from reference TRBV7-6 and TRBJ2-1, is GAGVSQSPRYKVTKRGQDVALRCDPISGHVSLYWYRQALGQGPEFLTYFNYEAQQDKSGLPNDRFSAERPEGSISTLTIQRTEQRDSAMYRCASSLGSGRKSGEQFFGPGTRLTVL.

This clone was seen a few times. The chain carries TRBV28 and TRBJ1-6; 7 bases fit TRBD1. J was trimmed by 8 bases and V by 7 bases; bases with no gene match: 11. The length of the CDR3 is 15 residues. CDR1 and CDR2 from the germline V gene are MDHEN and SYDVKM. The CDR3 DNA sequence: TGTGCCAGCAAGCTTATGGGACAGTGGGATTCACCCCTCCACTTT. It codes for CASKLMGQWDSPLHF.

A single count supports this clone. The germline gene is not matched at one end of the junction; a read error may be the cause. The chain recombines TRBV6-6 with TRBJ2-5; 9 bases are shared with TRBD1. This CDR3 has 15 residues. CDR1 MNHNY and CDR2 SVGAGI come from the germline V gene (reference sequence). CDR3 amino acids: CASSKRQGGEETRYF. The CDR3, as DNA: TGTGCCAGCAGTAAAAGACAGGGGGGAGAGGAGACCCGGTACTTC.

The chain has TRBV28 and TRBJ1-4; D not certain. The CDR3 runs 14 residues. Germline V gene lookup returns CDR1 MDHEN and CDR2 SYDVKM. Between the trimmed V and J ends, which lost 6 bases and 0 bases, there was a span of 8 bases. The DNA of the CDR3 is TGTGCCAGCAGCTCTATAGCAACTAATGAAAAACTGTTTTTT. This translates into CASSSIATNEKLFF. The full variable domain, with the rest looked up from reference TRBV28 and TRBJ1-4, is DVKVTQSSRYLVKRTGEKVFLECVQDMDHENMFWYRQDPGLGLRLIYFSYDVKMKEKGDIPEGYSVSREKKERFSLILESASTNQTSMYLCASSSIATNEKLFFGSGTQLSVL.

The rearrangement joins TRBV19 to TRBJ2-3; possibly TRBD1 for D (5 bases). The V end was cut by 9 bases, the J end by 1 base, with 14 bases between. CDR1 and CDR2 (germline): LNHDA, SQIVND (reference sequence). The CDR3 contains 14 residues. DNA of the CDR3: TGTGCCAGCACGTCAGGGTACCGCACAGATACGCAGTATTTT. This translates into CASTSGYRTDTQYF.

V usage is TRBV7-9 and J usage is TRBJ2-7; TRBD2 aligns across 11 bases. Unmatched junction bases numbered 3, after V lost 4 bases and J lost 1 base. The CDR3 sequence is 15 residues long. Germline V lookup: CDR1 SEHNR, CDR2 FQNEAQ (reference sequence). The CDR3 DNA follows: TGTGCCAGCAGCTACTCTAGCGGGAGGTCCTACGAGCAGTACTTC. Protein sequence: CASSYSSGRSYEQYF.

The V gene is TRBV2, the J gene TRBJ2-7; 8 positions match TRBD1. With 1 base clipped from V and 5 bases from J, the junction kept 7 bases outside the gene matches. This CDR3 comprises 15 residues. Germline V lookup: CDR1 SNHLY, CDR2 FYNNEI. CDR3 protein: CASSEGQGFFDEQYF. The CDR3 region has the DNA TGTGCCAGCAGTGAAGGACAGGGGTTCTTCGACGAGCAGTACTTC.